This T cell receptor beta chain was found in a study of cytomegalovirus exposure and HLA in healthy donors. CDR3 length: 15 amino acids. Germline values: CDR1 MRHNA, CDR2 SNTAGT. V lost 6 bases and J lost 0; bases outside the gene matches: 5. Study outcomes and limitations: Later analysis identified a missense DCLRE1C variant that was linked to TCR beta V- and J-gene trimming.

Turning to this clone: Antigen unknown.

The PCR used 60 Vbeta and 13 Jbeta primers. Libraries were prepared by immunoSEQ multiplex PCR; TCRdb keeps only in-frame clonotypes and omits some of them. The sample has 100,000 to 150,000 clones; around 73% are singletons. The receptor comes from a human donor in good health. The V call is TRBV6-4, the J call TRBJ1-5; 7 positions agree with TRBD1. Sequences were obtained from PBMCs. CDR3 sequence reads: CASRATGDSNQPQHF. CDR3 sequence (DNA): TGTGCCAGCAGGGCAACAGGGGATAGCAATCAGCCCCAGCATTTT.